This TCR beta chain was documented in a study of cytomegalovirus exposure and HLA in healthy donors. In the PCR, 60 Vbeta and 13 Jbeta primers were used. Method: immunoSEQ multiplex PCR; TCRdb's copy keeps in-frame clones and lacks some. The sample shows approximately 140,000 clones, 60% to 85% of them seen only once. Study results and caveats: Both high specificity and high sensitivity reportedly marked the classifier's diagnosis of cytomegalovirus status. The authors reported that TCR beta sequences could predict HLA-A and HLA-B alleles. These predictions were accurate for most subjects in the first cohort.

The germline V gene encodes CDR1 MDHEN and CDR2 SYDVKM. The germline V and J ends were trimmed by 3 bases and 0 bases, with 3 bases remaining between them. The CDR3 spans 13 residues. Worth noting for this clone: Its antigen is as yet unknown.

This TCR was sampled from a man aged 40-49 years in good health and CMV-seronegative. Sequencing was performed on PBMCs. V gene TRBV28 combines with J gene TRBJ1-5; D remains ambiguous. The DNA for the CDR3 is TGTGCCAGCAGTTTTATTAGCAATCAGCCCCAGCATTTT. This sequence encodes CASSFISNQPQHF. Looking up the rest from reference TRBV28 and TRBJ1-5 gives the full variable domain: DVKVTQSSRYLVKRTGEKVFLECVQDMDHENMFWYRQDPGLGLRLIYFSYDVKMKEKGDIPEGYSVSREKKERFSLILESASTNQTSMYLCASSFISNQPQHFGDGTRLSIL.